This T cell receptor beta chain was profiled in a study of blood T cells in healthy people across ages. General observations from the study: The study found TCR beta diversity correlated strongly with naive T cell percentage. Long-lived donors exceeded aged donors in naive CD4+ cells and diversity.

Then a second PCR, running roughly 7 to 11 cycles, was carried out with a sample-barcoded 5' primer and a J-beta primer mix. TCRdb re-derived calls from the 5' RACE reads in MiXCR, one entry per CDR3 protein. This table holds 870,000 or so distinct CDR3 sequences, around 26% found once. Germline CDR1 LGHNA, CDR2 YSLEER. V lost 3 bases, J lost 8 bases, and 11 bases lay in between. The CDR3 sequence is 13 residues long. The study recruited healthy Caucasian donors from Russia who were aged about 6 to 90. Comments on this clonotype: The antigen is not known.

The V and J genes are TRBV4-3 and TRBJ1-5, with a possible D match to TRBD1 (5 bases). This sequence was found in a woman older than 75 in good health. Source material: blood. The CDR3 DNA reads as TGCGCCAGCAGCCATGGCGGAGGGGAGCCCCAGCATTTT. Translation gives CASSHGGGEPQHF.